Listed here are 13 T cell receptor beta chains from one sample, sequenced in a study of OX40 agonist ivuxolimab in advanced cancers. The data were produced by immunoSEQ multiplex PCR, yet TCRdb's version contains in-frame clones alone and is incomplete. Among about 13,000 clones listed, about 80% were seen once. The sample consisted of CD4+ or CD8+ T cells sorted from blood, taken in a trial of the OX40 agonist ivuxolimab. The receptors shown here come from an adult with an advanced solid tumor such as melanoma, head and neck, liver or kidney cancer.

This CDR3 reads CSVEGPLAGGDTQYF. The CDR3 DNA follows: TGCAGCGTTGAGGGCCCACTAGCGGGGGGGGATACGCAGTATTTT. The chain combines TRBV29-1 with TRBJ2-3; TRBD2 matches 13 bases. V gave up 3 bases and J gave up 6 bases; unmatched junction bases: 6. The CDR3 is 15 residues long. Looked up from germline, CDR1 is SQVTM and CDR2 is ANQGSEA.

The chain links TRBV4-2 to TRBJ1-1; TRBD1 agrees at 7 bases. The CDR3 has 15 residues. V trimming: 4 bases; J trimming: 1 base; junction bases outside the gene matches: 6. Germline CDR1 is LGHNA and CDR2 is YNFKEQ. CDR3 sequence: CASSPSQGGNTEAFF. CDR3 bases: TGTGCCAGCAGCCCATCCCAGGGGGGGAACACTGAAGCTTTCTTT.

A single count supports this clone. A far larger clone lies a single base away; this is likely a read error. The sample contains more than one DNA sequence encoding this CDR3. CDR3 sequence: CASSWRGVGQETQYF. The CDR3 DNA sequence: TGCGCCAGCAGCTGGCGTGGGGTTGGCCAAGAGACCCAGTACTTC. V is TRBV5-1 and J is TRBJ2-5; D unresolved. Germline V lookup: CDR1 SGHRS, CDR2 YFSETQ. Trimming took off 3 bases at V and 1 base at J, with 13 bases between the two ends. The length of the CDR3 is 15 residues. Combining the CDR3 with reference TRBV5-1 and TRBJ2-5 gives the whole variable domain KAGVTQTPRYLIKTRGQQVTLSCSPISGHRSVSWYQQTPGQGLQFLFEYFSETQRNKGNFPGRFSGRQFSNSRSEMNVSTLELGDSALYLCASSWRGVGQETQYFGPGTRLLVL.

This clone was found a few times. J is TRBJ2-1 and V is TRBV2, with 10 bases that match TRBD2. The germline V gene has CDR1 SNHLY and CDR2 FYNNEI. Trimming at V came to 8 bases and at J to 6 bases, leaving 7 bases not matched to a gene. The CDR3 loop spans 14 amino acids. For the CDR3, the DNA is TGTGCCAGCGTTACTAGCGGGGCGACCAATGAGCAGTTCTTC. This gives the protein CASVTSGATNEQFF. The variable domain in full, with the rest retrieved from reference TRBV2 and TRBJ2-1, is EPEVTQTPSHQVTQMGQEVILRCVPISNHLYFYWYRQILGQKVEFLVSFYNNEISEKSEIFDDQFSVERPDGSNFTLKIRSTKLEDSAMYFCASVTSGATNEQFFGPGTRLTVL.

This clone has only one observation. The chain links TRBV6-5 to TRBJ2-5; D is uncertain. This CDR3 region has 13 residues. From germline, CDR1 is MNHEY and CDR2 SVGAGI. Trimming shortened V by 3 bases and J by 5 bases, and 10 bases separated the two germline ends. The CDR3 region is CASSYAVWETQYF. DNA of the CDR3: TGTGCCAGCAGTTATGCGGTATGGGAGACCCAGTACTTC.

J is TRBJ1-2 and V is TRBV29-1; 8 bases line up with TRBD1. Germline CDR1 reads SQVTM; CDR2 reads ANQGSEA. V was clipped by 7 bases and J by 3 bases; unmatched bases: 7. CDR3 length: 13 amino acids. This CDR3 is CSARQGTDYGYTF. DNA for the CDR3: TGCAGCGCCCGACAGGGGACAGACTATGGCTACACCTTC.

J is TRBJ2-1 and V is TRBV2; D call uncertain. Germline V lookup: CDR1 SNHLY, CDR2 FYNNEI. This CDR3 has 13 amino acids. V lost 7 bases and J lost 2, with 9 bases in between. The chain's CDR3 is CASNTAAYNEQFF. The CDR3 bases are TGTGCCAGCAACACTGCAGCCTACAATGAGCAGTTCTTC.

This clone was seen once. The rearrangement links TRBV7-3 to TRBJ2-7; maybe TRBD2 (5 bases). Germline-derived CDR1 and CDR2 are SGHTA and FQGTGA. Between the trimmed V and J ends, which lost 2 bases and 6 bases, there was a span of 17 bases. The CDR3 has 15 amino acids. CDR3 region: CASSLSAGAGREQYF. Here the CDR3 DNA reads TGTGCCAGCAGCTTATCCGCAGGCGCGGGTCGCGAGCAGTACTTC.

The chain joins TRBV7-6 to TRBJ2-3; D is perhaps TRBD2 (6 bases). CDR1 is SGHVS and CDR2 is FNYEAQ in the germline V gene. The V end lost 5 bases, the J end lost 4 bases, and 13 bases lay between the germline ends. The CDR3 covers 14 residues. This CDR3 reads CASSQRAGSDTQYF. CDR3 DNA: TGTGCCAGCAGCCAAAGGGCGGGGTCAGATACGCAGTATTTT.

V usage is TRBV29-1 and J usage is TRBJ1-1, with no clear D. The germline CDR1 and CDR2 sequences are SQVTM and ANQGSEA. CDR3 length: 12 residues. Trimming shortened V by 1 base and J by 8 bases, and 11 bases separated the two germline ends. This CDR3 reads CSVEALRPEAFF. Written as DNA, the CDR3 is TGCAGCGTTGAAGCCCTACGACCCGAAGCTTTCTTT. Full variable domain (outside the CDR3, taken from reference TRBV29-1 and TRBJ1-1): SAVISQKPSRDICQRGTSLTIQCQVDSQVTMMFWYRQQPGQSLTLIATANQGSEATYESGFVIDKFPISRPNLTFSTLTVSNMSPEDSSIYLCSVEALRPEAFFGQGTRLTVV.

The chain employs TRBV14 and TRBJ2-7, with 9 nucleotides matching TRBD1. This CDR3 has 16 amino acids. V lost 6 bases and J lost 0; bases outside the gene matches: 9. Germline V CDR1 and CDR2: SGHDN, FVKESK. The CDR3 DNA sequence: TGTGCCAGCAGACCGGGACAGGGAACGAGCTCCTACGAGCAGTACTTC. It is translated as CASRPGQGTSSYEQYF.

The CDR3 coding sequence is TGTGCCAGCAGTTTAGGGCAGGAGCAGTTCTTC. As protein: CASSLGQEQFF. The chain uses TRBV27 and TRBJ2-1, with D unresolved. CDR1 and CDR2 from the germline V gene are MNHEY and SMNVEV (reference sequence). The CDR3 runs to 11 residues. Trimming took 2 bases from V and 10 from J, leaving 6 bases between them.

This rearrangement joins TRBV28 to TRBJ1-5, with D uncertain. Trimming removed 6 bases from V and 4 bases from J, with 19 bases in between. Per the germline V gene, CDR1 is MDHEN and CDR2 is SYDVKM. This CDR3 contains 16 residues. The CDR3 coding sequence is TGTGCCAGCAGCCCATTTCGGGGAGGATTAAATCAGCCCCAGCATTTT. Its translation is CASSPFRGGLNQPQHF.